The entry below gives a single T cell receptor beta chain sequence along with its context. Its specificity is not known. The primer mix had 60 Vbeta and 13 Jbeta primers. TCRdb's copy holds only in-frame clones and misses some; the assay was immunoSEQ multiplex PCR. The sample contains about 240,000 clones, 75% to 85% of which appear only once. The germline V gene has CDR1 MNHNY and CDR2 SVGAGI (reference sequence). CDR3 size: 14 residues. The junction had 1 base not matched to a gene; V was cut back by 8 bases and J by 0 bases. The sample originates from a study of cytomegalovirus exposure and HLA in healthy donors. Study-level results: Rates of TCR association differed by HLA locus in a later analysis, with DRB1 highest and HLA-C lowest. A later analysis found common viral pathogens apparently linked to several of the most significant clusters. While the bulk of TCR sequences proved rare, some public TCRs turned up in many donors.

Sequencing input: PBMCs. This receptor was obtained from a woman aged 60-75 years in good health and CMV-seropositive. The gene calls are TRBV6-6 and TRBJ2-1; 10 bases map to TRBD2. Here the CDR3 DNA reads TGTGCCAGCGCTAGCGGGAGCTCCTACAATGAGCAGTTCTTC. Translated: CASASGSSYNEQFF.